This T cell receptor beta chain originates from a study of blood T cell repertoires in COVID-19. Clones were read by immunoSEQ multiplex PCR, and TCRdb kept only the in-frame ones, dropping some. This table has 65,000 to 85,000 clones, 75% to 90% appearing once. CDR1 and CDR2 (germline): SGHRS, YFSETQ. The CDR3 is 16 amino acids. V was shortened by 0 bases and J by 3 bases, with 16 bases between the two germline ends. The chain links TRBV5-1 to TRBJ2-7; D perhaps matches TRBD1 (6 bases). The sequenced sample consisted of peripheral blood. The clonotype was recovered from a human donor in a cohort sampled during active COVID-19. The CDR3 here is CASSLAPGHKDYEQYF. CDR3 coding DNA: TGCGCCAGCAGCTTGGCTCCGGGACATAAGGACTACGAGCAGTACTTC.